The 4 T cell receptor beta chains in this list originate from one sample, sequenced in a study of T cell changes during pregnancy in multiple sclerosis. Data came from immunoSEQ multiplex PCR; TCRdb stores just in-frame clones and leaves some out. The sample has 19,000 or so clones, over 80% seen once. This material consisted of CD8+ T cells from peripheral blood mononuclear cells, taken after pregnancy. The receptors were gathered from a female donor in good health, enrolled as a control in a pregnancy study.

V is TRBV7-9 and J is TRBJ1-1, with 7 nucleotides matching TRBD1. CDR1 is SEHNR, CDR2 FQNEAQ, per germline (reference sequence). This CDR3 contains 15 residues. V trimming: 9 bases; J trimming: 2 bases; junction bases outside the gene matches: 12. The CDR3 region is CASMGTARTNTEAFF. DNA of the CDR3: TGTGCCAGTATGGGGACAGCACGGACTAACACTGAAGCTTTCTTT.

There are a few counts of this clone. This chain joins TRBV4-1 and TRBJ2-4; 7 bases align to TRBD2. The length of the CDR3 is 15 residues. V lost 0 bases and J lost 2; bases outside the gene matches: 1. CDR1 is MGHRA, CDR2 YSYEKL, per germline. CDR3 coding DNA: TGCGCCAGCAGCCAAGACGGGGGGTCCAAAAACATTCAGTACTTC. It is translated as CASSQDGGSKNIQYF.

CDR3 bases: TGTGCCAGCACCATCGACCCAGGGGGGCCCTACAATGAGCAGTTCTTC. Its translation: CASTIDPGGPYNEQFF. V gene TRBV7-9 combines with J gene TRBJ2-1, with D maybe TRBD1 (7 bases). Looked up from germline, CDR1 is SEHNR and CDR2 is FQNEAQ (reference sequence). This CDR3 has 16 amino acids. Trimming removed 7 bases from V and 2 bases from J, with 18 bases in between.

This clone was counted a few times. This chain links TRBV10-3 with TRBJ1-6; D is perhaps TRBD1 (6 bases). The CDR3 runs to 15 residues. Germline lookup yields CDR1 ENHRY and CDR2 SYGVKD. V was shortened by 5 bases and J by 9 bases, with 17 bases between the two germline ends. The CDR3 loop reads CAISQTGPSSSPLHF. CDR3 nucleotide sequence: TGTGCCATCAGTCAGACAGGCCCTTCTAGTTCACCCCTCCACTTT.